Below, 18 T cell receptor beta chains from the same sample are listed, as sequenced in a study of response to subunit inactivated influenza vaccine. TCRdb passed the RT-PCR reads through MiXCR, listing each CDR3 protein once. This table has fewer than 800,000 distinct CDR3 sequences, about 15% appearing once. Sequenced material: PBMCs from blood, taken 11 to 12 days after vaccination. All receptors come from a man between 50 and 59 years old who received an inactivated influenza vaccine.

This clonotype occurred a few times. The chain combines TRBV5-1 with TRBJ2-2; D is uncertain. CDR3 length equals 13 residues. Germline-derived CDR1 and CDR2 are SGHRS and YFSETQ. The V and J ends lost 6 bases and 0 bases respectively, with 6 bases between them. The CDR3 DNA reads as TGCGCCAGCACGGCCCCGAACACCGGGGAGCTGTTTTTT. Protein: CASTAPNTGELFF.

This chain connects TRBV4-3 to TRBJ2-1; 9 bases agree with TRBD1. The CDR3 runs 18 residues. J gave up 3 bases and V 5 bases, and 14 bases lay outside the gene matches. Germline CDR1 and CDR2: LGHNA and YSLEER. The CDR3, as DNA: TGCGCCAGCAGCAGAGCCATCGGGACAGGGTCTGGCTACAATGAGCAGTTCTTC. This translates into CASSRAIGTGSGYNEQFF.

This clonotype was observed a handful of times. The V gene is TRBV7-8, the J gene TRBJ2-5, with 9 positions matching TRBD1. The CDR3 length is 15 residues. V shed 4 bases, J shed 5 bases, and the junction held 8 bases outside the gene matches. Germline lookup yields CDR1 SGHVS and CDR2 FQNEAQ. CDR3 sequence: CASSSRDRELETQYF. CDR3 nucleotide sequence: TGTGCCAGCAGCTCCCGGGACAGGGAATTGGAGACCCAGTACTTC.

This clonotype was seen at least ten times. The CDR3 DNA sequence: TGTGCCAGCAGCCCAGGGGGGGTTGTAACTGAAGCTTTCTTT. This sequence encodes CASSPGGVVTEAFF. This chain uses TRBV7-2 with TRBJ1-1, with 7 bases fitting TRBD1. CDR1 is SGHTA, CDR2 FQGNSA, per germline. The CDR3 loop spans 14 amino acids. V trimming: 5 bases; J trimming: 5 bases; junction bases outside the gene matches: 8.

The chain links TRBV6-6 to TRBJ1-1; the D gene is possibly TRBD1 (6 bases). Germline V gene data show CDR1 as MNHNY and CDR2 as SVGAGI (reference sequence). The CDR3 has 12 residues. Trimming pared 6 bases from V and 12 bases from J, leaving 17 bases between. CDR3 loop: CASSSDSLRSFF. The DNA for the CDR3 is TGTGCCAGCAGCTCGGACAGTCTGAGATCTTTCTTT.

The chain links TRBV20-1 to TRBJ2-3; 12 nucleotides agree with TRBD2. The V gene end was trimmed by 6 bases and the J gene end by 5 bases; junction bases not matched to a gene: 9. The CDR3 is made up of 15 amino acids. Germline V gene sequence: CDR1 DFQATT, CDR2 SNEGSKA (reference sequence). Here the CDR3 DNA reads TGCAGTGCGAATCCGACTAGCGGGGGAGGAGATACGCAGTATTTT. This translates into CSANPTSGGGDTQYF.

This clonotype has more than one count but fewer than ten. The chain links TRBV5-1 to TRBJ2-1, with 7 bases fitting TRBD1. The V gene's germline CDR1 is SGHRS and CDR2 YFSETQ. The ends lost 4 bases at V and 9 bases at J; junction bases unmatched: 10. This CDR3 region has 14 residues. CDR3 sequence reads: CASSLDRPSAEQFF. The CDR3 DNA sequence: TGCGCCAGCAGCCTGGACAGGCCATCAGCTGAGCAGTTCTTC. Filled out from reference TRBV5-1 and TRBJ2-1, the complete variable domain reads KAGVTQTPRYLIKTRGQQVTLSCSPISGHRSVSWYQQTPGQGLQFLFEYFSETQRNKGNFPGRFSGRQFSNSRSEMNVSTLELGDSALYLCASSLDRPSAEQFFGPGTRLTVL.

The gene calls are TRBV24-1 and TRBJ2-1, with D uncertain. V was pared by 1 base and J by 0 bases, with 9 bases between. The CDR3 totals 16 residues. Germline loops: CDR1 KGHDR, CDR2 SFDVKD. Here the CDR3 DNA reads TGTGCCACCAGTGATTTTGCGGCTAGCTCCTACAATGAGCAGTTCTTC. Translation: CATSDFAASSYNEQFF.

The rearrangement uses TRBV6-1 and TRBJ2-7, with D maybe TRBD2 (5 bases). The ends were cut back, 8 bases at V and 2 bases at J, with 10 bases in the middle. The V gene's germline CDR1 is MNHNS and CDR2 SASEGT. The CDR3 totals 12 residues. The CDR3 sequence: CASREGTYEQYF. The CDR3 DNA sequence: TGTGCCAGCCGAGAGGGTACCTACGAGCAGTACTTC.

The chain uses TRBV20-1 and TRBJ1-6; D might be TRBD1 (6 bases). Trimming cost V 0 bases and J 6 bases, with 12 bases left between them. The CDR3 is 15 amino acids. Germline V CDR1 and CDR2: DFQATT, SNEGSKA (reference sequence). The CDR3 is CSARDLGARNSPLHF. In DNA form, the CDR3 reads TGCAGTGCTAGAGACCTGGGGGCTCGTAATTCACCCCTCCACTTT.

For the CDR3, the DNA is TGTGCCAGCAGCTTAACAGGGACTGACAGAGAGCAGTTCTTC. Amino acid sequence: CASSLTGTDREQFF. V gene TRBV7-2 combines with J gene TRBJ2-1, with D perhaps given as TRBD1 or TRBD2 (6 bases each). CDR1 SGHTA and CDR2 FQGNSA come from the germline V gene. V was trimmed by 2 bases and J by 10 bases, leaving 15 bases between them. CDR3 length: 14 amino acids. Full variable domain (rest looked up from reference TRBV7-2 and TRBJ2-1): GAGVSQSPSNKVTEKGKDVELRCDPISGHTALYWYRQSLGQGLEFLIYFQGNSAPDKSGLPSDRFSAERTGGSVSTLTIQRTQQEDSAVYLCASSLTGTDREQFFGPGTRLTVL.

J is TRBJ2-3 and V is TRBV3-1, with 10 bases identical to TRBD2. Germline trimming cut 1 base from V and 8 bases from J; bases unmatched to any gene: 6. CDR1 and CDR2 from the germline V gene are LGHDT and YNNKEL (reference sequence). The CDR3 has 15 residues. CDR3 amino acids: CASSQVSGGATTQYF. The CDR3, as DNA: TGTGCCAGCAGCCAAGTAAGCGGGGGGGCCACTACGCAGTATTTT.

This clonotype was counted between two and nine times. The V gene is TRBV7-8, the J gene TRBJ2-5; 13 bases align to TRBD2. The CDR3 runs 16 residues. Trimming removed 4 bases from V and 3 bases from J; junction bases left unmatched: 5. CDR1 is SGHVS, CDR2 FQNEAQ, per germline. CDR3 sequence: CASSWGTSGDKETQYF. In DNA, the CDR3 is TGTGCCAGCAGCTGGGGGACTAGCGGGGACAAAGAGACCCAGTACTTC.

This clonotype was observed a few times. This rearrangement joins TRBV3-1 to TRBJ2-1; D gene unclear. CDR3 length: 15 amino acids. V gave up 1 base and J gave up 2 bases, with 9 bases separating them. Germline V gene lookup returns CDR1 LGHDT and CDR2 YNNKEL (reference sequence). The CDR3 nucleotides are TGTGCCAGCAGCCAAGCCGGACCGGCCTACAATGAGCAGTTCTTC. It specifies CASSQAGPAYNEQFF.

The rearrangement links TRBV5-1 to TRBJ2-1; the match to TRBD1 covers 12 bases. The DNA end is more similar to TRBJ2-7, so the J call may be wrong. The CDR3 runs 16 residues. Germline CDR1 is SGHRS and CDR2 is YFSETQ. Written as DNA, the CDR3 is TGCGCCAGCAGCTTGGGTGGGACAGGGGGCTTCAATGAGCAGTACTTC. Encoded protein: CASSLGGTGGFNEQYF.

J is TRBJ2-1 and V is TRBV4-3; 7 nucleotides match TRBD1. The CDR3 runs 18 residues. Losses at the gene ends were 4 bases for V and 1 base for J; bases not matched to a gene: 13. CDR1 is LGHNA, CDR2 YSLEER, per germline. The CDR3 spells CASSPLSGGARSYNEQFF. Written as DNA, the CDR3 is TGCGCCAGCAGCCCTCTGTCAGGGGGAGCCCGTTCCTACAATGAGCAGTTCTTC.

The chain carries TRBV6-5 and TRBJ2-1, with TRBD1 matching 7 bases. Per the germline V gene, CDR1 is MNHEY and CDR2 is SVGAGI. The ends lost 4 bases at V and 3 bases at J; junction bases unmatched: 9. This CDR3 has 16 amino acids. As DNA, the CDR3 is TGTGCCAGCAGTTCTCTAGGACAGGACTTCTACAATGAGCAGTTCTTC. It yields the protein CASSSLGQDFYNEQFF.

The CDR3 protein is CASSYSLGSSGANVLTF. The CDR3 DNA follows: TGTGCCAGCAGTTACTCGCTAGGAAGCTCTGGGGCCAACGTCCTGACTTTC. This chain uses TRBV6-2 or TRBV6-3 with TRBJ2-6; D call uncertain. Germline V gene data show CDR1 as MNHEY and CDR2 as SVGEGT. V lost 0 bases to trimming and J lost 0 bases, with 9 bases between them. The CDR3 loop spans 17 amino acids.